The rows below give T cell receptor beta chains drawn from one sample of a study of blood T cell repertoires in COVID-19. Produced via immunoSEQ multiplex PCR; TCRdb's table is partial and in-frame only. Of approximately 180,000 clones listed, roughly 85% were seen once; the top ten hold roughly 28%. Source material: peripheral blood. All receptors come from a woman in her 70s with acute or convalescent COVID-19. Both conserved end residues are part of each CDR3. D genes are given only for firm matches. The size of a clone is reported for some rows only, either as once, few or many, or as a class for expanded clones.

J: TRBJ2-7; D: NA; V: TRBV7-8; size: few; DNA: TGTGCCAGCAGCTTTGCGCGGGAGCAGTACTTC; CDR3: CASSFAREQYF
J: TRBJ1-1; D: NA; V: TRBV6-5; size: NA; DNA: TGTGCCAGCAGTCTGACAGAGAACACTGAAGCTTTCTTT; CDR3: CASSLTENTEAFF
J: TRBJ2-7; D: TRBD2; V: TRBV19; size: NA; DNA: TGTGCCAGTAGTGGACTAGCGGGATCCTACGAGCAGTACTTC; CDR3: CASSGLAGSYEQYF
J: TRBJ1-2; D: TRBD1; V: TRBV24-1; size: NA; DNA: TGTGCCACCAGTGGTTACAGGGGCAGCTACACCTTC; CDR3: CATSGYRGSYTF
J: TRBJ1-6; D: TRBD1; V: TRBV2; size: NA; DNA: TGTGCCAGCAGGCCCACCCCCCCCCGGGACAGGGGTAATTCACCCCTCCACTTT; CDR3: CASRPTPPRDRGNSPLHF
J: TRBJ2-7; D: TRBD1; V: TRBV11-2; size: NA; DNA: TGTGCCAGCAGCTTTCAGGGGGTCTACGAGCAGTACTTC; CDR3: CASSFQGVYEQYF
J: TRBJ1-5; D: NA; V: TRBV12-3/TRBV12-4; size: NA; DNA: TGTGCCAGCAGTTACGGTCCAAATCAGCCCCAGCATTTT; CDR3: CASSYGPNQPQHF
J: TRBJ2-7; D: TRBD1; V: TRBV6-2/TRBV6-3; size: NA; DNA: TGTGCCAGCAGTCTGACAGGGAGTCCCTACGAGCAGTACTTC; CDR3: CASSLTGSPYEQYF
J: TRBJ2-3; D: NA; V: TRBV7-8; size: NA; DNA: TGTGCCAGCAGCTTTACAGGGTTTGGAGATACGCAGTATTTT; CDR3: CASSFTGFGDTQYF
J: TRBJ2-7; D: TRBD2; V: TRBV5-4; size: NA; DNA: TGTGCCAGCAGCGTTACGACTAGCGGGTTTAACAAGCAGTACTTC; CDR3: CASSVTTSGFNKQYF
J: TRBJ2-3; D: TRBD2; V: TRBV19; size: NA; DNA: TGTGCCAGTAGACCGGGACTAGATTCAGATACGCAGTATTTT; CDR3: CASRPGLDSDTQYF
J: TRBJ2-3; D: NA; V: TRBV15; size: NA; DNA: TGTGCCACCAGCAGAGCCCAGAACACAGATACGCAGTATTTT; CDR3: CATSRAQNTDTQYF
J: TRBJ2-7; D: TRBD2; V: TRBV7-6; size: NA; DNA: TGTGCCAGCAGCCCCTCTTTGGCGGCTAGCGGGTTATCCTACGAGCAGTACTTC; CDR3: CASSPSLAASGLSYEQYF
J: TRBJ2-5; D: TRBD1; V: TRBV5-1; size: NA; DNA: TGCGCCAGTGCTACCGGGACAGGGCAAGAGACCCAGTACTTC; CDR3: CASATGTGQETQYF
J: TRBJ2-7; D: TRBD2; V: TRBV29-1; size: NA; DNA: TGCAGCGTTAGGACTAGCGCACAGTACGAGCAGTACTTC; CDR3: CSVRTSAQYEQYF
J: TRBJ1-1; D: TRBD1; V: TRBV3-1/TRBV3-2; size: NA; DNA: TGTGCCAGCAGCCAAGCAACAGCCAGGGGGCTTTCGGAAGCTTTCTTT; CDR3: CASSQATARGLSEAFF
J: TRBJ2-7; D: NA; V: TRBV15; size: few; DNA: TGTGCCACCAGCAGAGATCTTAGTACCCCCTACGAGCAGTACTTC; CDR3: CATSRDLSTPYEQYF
J: TRBJ2-1; D: TRBD2; V: TRBV2; size: NA; DNA: TGTGCCAGCGTCCCCCTAGGACTAGCGGGTGACGATGAGCAGTTCTTC; CDR3: CASVPLGLAGDDEQFF
J: TRBJ1-2; D: TRBD1; V: TRBV7-8; size: NA; DNA: TGTGCCAGCAGCACCCAGACAGGGTTGGGCGCTGGCTACACCTTC; CDR3: CASSTQTGLGAGYTF
J: TRBJ2-3; D: TRBD2; V: TRBV18; size: NA; DNA: TGTGCCAGCTCTCCTAGCGGGAGCCTCACAGATACGCAGTATTTT; CDR3: CASSPSGSLTDTQYF
J: TRBJ2-5; D: NA; V: TRBV11-1; size: NA; DNA: TGTGCCAGCAGCCGCGGGCGCATTGTAGAAGAGACCCAGTACTTC; CDR3: CASSRGRIVEETQYF
J: TRBJ2-7; D: NA; V: TRBV7-3; size: once; DNA: TGTGCCAGTGCAGCGGGTGACAGGGCGACACAGTACTTC; CDR3: CASAAGDRATQYF
J: TRBJ2-1; D: TRBD2; V: TRBV9; size: few; DNA: TGTGCCAGCAGCGTAGGACTAGCCGAAAACAATGAGCAGTTCTTC; CDR3: CASSVGLAENNEQFF
J: TRBJ1-2; D: TRBD1; V: TRBV6-5; size: NA; DNA: TGTGCCAGCAGGAAAGACAGGGATGGTGGCTACACCTTC; CDR3: CASRKDRDGGYTF
J: TRBJ1-4; D: NA; V: TRBV9; size: NA; DNA: TGTGCCAGCAGCGCCCAGCGGGCGGAGGGAAAACTGTTTTTT; CDR3: CASSAQRAEGKLFF
J: TRBJ1-4; D: NA; V: TRBV5-1; size: NA; DNA: TGCGCCAGCAGCTTGGGAGTGGAGTCAAATGAAAAACTGTTTTTT; CDR3: CASSLGVESNEKLFF
J: TRBJ1-5; D: NA; V: TRBV30; size: NA; DNA: TGTGCCTGGAGCCGCGGGTCGTGGCAGCCCCAGCATTTT; CDR3: CAWSRGSWQPQHF
J: TRBJ1-2; D: NA; V: TRBV10-3; size: NA; DNA: TGTGCCATCAGTGACTCTCACAGCTATGGCTACACCTTC; CDR3: CAISDSHSYGYTF
J: TRBJ1-6; D: NA; V: TRBV30; size: NA; DNA: TGTGCCTGGATGGCCAGGCGAAATTCACCCCTCCACTTT; CDR3: CAWMARRNSPLHF
J: TRBJ2-3; D: NA; V: TRBV7-7; size: NA; DNA: TGTGCCAGCAGCCCCGGCCAGGCACCCACAGATACGCAGTATTTT; CDR3: CASSPGQAPTDTQYF
J: TRBJ2-3; D: NA; V: TRBV5-4; size: NA; DNA: TGTGCCAGCAGCTTCGGTGGTCGTGGGGCCGAGTGGTATTTT; CDR3: CASSFGGRGAEWYF
J: TRBJ1-6; D: TRBD1; V: TRBV10-3; size: NA; DNA: TGTGCCATCAGTGAAGGGGACAGTTCGAATTCACCCCTCCACTTT; CDR3: CAISEGDSSNSPLHF
J: TRBJ2-3; D: NA; V: TRBV7-8; size: NA; DNA: TGTGCCAGCAGCTTACCGGACAACACAGATACGCAGTATTTT; CDR3: CASSLPDNTDTQYF
J: TRBJ1-2; D: TRBD1; V: TRBV5-6; size: NA; DNA: TGTGCCAGCAGCTTCGGACAGGGCGGCTATGGCTACACCTTC; CDR3: CASSFGQGGYGYTF
J: TRBJ2-1; D: NA; V: TRBV9; size: NA; DNA: TGTGCCAGCAGCCCCTCACTAGTTGGAAGTCTGTTCTTC; CDR3: CASSPSLVGSLFF
J: TRBJ2-1; D: NA; V: TRBV7-5; size: NA; DNA: TGTGCCAGCCTCCGGCGGGGGTTTTTCCCCCAGCCCCCGTCCAATGAGCAGTTCTTC; CDR3: CASLRRGFFPQPPSNEQFF
J: TRBJ2-7; D: NA; V: TRBV21-1; size: NA; DNA: TGTGCCAGCACAGTCTCCTACGAGCAGTACTTC; CDR3: CASTVSYEQYF
J: TRBJ2-1; D: TRBD2; V: TRBV18; size: few; DNA: TGTGCCAGCTCAGGGGTCGCAGCGGGAGCGGAACAGTTCTTC; CDR3: CASSGVAAGAEQFF
J: TRBJ2-7; D: TRBD2; V: TRBV5-1; size: NA; DNA: TGCGCCAGCAGCCTCGGGACTAGCGGCGAGCAGTACTTC; CDR3: CASSLGTSGEQYF
J: TRBJ1-3; D: NA; V: TRBV11-2; size: once; DNA: TGTGCCAGCAGCCGGGCGGGGGTGACTGGAAACACCATATATTTT; CDR3: CASSRAGVTGNTIYF
J: TRBJ2-2; D: NA; V: TRBV24-1; size: NA; DNA: TGTGCCGTGACAGGTGTCGCGAACACCGGGGAGCTGTTTTTT; CDR3: CAVTGVANTGELFF
J: TRBJ1-1; D: TRBD1; V: TRBV12-3/TRBV12-4; size: NA; DNA: TGTGCCACCGGGACAGGGGGCTTCACTGAAGCTTTCTTT; CDR3: CATGTGGFTEAFF
J: TRBJ2-7; D: TRBD2; V: TRBV4-1; size: NA; DNA: TGCGCCAGCAGCCAAACGGGAGGGCACTCCTACGAGCAGTACTTC; CDR3: CASSQTGGHSYEQYF
J: TRBJ1-3; D: NA; V: TRBV3-1/TRBV3-2; size: NA; DNA: TGTGCCAGCAGCCAACTCACTTCTGGAAACACCATATATTTT; CDR3: CASSQLTSGNTIYF
J: TRBJ2-7; D: TRBD2; V: TRBV7-8; size: NA; DNA: TGTGCCAGCAGCCTTAGGACTAGCGGGGACTACGAGCAGTACTTC; CDR3: CASSLRTSGDYEQYF
J: TRBJ2-1; D: TRBD2; V: TRBV4-1; size: NA; DNA: TGCGCCAGCAGCCTCGGACTAGCGGGAGTCGCCTACAATGAGCAGTTCTTC; CDR3: CASSLGLAGVAYNEQFF
J: TRBJ2-1; D: NA; V: TRBV21-1; size: NA; DNA: TGTGCCAGCAGCCCCCGGGACAGGGTTTCTAATGAGCAGTTCTTC; CDR3: CASSPRDRVSNEQFF